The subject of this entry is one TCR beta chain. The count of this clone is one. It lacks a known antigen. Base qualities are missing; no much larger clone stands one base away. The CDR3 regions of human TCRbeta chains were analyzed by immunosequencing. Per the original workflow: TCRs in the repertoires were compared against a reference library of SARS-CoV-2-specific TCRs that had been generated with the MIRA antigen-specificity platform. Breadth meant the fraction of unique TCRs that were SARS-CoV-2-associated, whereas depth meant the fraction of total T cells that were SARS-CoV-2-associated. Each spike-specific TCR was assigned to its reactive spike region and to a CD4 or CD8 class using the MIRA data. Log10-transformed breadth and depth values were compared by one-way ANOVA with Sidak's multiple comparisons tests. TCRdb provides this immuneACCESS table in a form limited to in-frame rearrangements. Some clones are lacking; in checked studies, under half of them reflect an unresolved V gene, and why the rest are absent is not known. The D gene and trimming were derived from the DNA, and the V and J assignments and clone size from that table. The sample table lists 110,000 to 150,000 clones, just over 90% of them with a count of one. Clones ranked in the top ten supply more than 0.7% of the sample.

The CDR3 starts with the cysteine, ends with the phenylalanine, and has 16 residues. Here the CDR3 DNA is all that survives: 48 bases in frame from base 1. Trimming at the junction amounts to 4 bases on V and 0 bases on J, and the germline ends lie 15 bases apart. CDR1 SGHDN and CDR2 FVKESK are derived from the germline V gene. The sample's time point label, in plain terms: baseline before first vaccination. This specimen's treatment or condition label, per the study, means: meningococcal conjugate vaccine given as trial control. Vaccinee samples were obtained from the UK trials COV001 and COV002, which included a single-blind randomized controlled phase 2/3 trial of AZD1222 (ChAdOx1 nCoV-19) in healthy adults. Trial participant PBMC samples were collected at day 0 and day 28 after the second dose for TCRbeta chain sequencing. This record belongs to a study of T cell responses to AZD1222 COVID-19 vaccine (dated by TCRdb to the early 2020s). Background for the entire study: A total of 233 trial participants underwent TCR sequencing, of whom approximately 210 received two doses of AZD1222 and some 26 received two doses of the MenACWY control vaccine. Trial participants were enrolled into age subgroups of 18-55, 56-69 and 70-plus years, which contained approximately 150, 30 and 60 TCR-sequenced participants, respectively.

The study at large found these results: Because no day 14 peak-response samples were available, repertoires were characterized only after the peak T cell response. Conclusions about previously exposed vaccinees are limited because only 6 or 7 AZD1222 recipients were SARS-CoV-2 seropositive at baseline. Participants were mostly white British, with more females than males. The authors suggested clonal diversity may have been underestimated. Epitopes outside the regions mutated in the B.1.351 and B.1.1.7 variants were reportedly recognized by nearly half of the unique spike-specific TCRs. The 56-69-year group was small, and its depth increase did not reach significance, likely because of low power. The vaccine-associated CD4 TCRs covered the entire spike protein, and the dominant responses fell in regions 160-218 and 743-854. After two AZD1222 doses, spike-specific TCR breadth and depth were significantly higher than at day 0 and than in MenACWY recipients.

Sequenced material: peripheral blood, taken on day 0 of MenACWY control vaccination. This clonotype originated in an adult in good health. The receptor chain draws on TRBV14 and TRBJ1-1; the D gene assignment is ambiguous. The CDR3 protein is CASSPLRSLLNTEAFF. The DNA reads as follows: TGTGCCAGCAGCCCCCTTCGGAGCCTTTTGAACACTGAAGCTTTCTTT.